Sequencing of this TCR beta chain was carried out in a study of blood T cell repertoires in COVID-19. The CDR3 contains 16 residues. Per germline, CDR1 SGHNT and CDR2 YYREEE (reference sequence). The V gene end was trimmed by 4 bases and the J gene end by 9 bases; junction bases not matched to a gene: 16. Original processing methods: Quantification of nucleated cells was approximated via reference gene primer amplification. Sequenced by immunoSEQ multiplex PCR; TCRdb stores in-frame clones only, minus some. V, J and clone size derive from that table, while D and trimming were established from the DNA sequence. The sample holds roughly 230,000 clones, around 87% seen once.

The sequencing input was PBMCs or T cells enriched from blood (not recorded which). The rearrangement uses TRBV5-4 and TRBJ1-1, with TRBD1 matching over 9 bases. This TCR was sampled from a man aged 30 to 45 in a cohort exposed to, infected with or recovered from COVID-19 (not recorded which). The CDR3 is CASSGRDRVISGQAFF. DNA of the CDR3: TGTGCCAGCAGCGGCCGGGACAGGGTTATTTCGGGGCAAGCTTTCTTT.